Reported below is one TCR beta chain. Trimming at V came to 4 bases and at J to 6 bases, leaving 4 bases not matched to a gene. The CDR3 sequence is 12 residues long. Per the germline V gene, CDR1 is GTSNPN and CDR2 is SVGIG (reference sequence). Recruited during active infection, patients (from Seattle) were subsequently followed longitudinally. The source of the sample is a study of blood T cell repertoires in COVID-19. Looking at the study overall: Samples of COVID-19 (acute and convalescent) were obtained from the United States, Italy and Spain.

In the authors' workflow: Reference gene primer amplification yielded estimated nucleated cell counts. The assay was immunoSEQ multiplex PCR, and TCRdb's table has in-frame clones only and misses some. V and J calls and clone size follow that table, whereas D and trimming were derived from the DNA. The profile shows about 210,000 clones, less than 90% of them singletons. Sequences were obtained from peripheral blood. The receptor was derived from a woman of 80 years or more with COVID-19, enrolled during active disease. The chain combines TRBV30 with TRBJ1-2; TRBD1 agrees at 8 bases. The CDR3: CAWNRGQDGYTF. The CDR3 DNA is TGTGCCTGGAACAGGGGACAGGATGGCTACACCTTC.